A single T cell receptor (beta chain) is shown here with its context. Its cognate antigen is unknown. This sample stems from a study of cytomegalovirus exposure and HLA in healthy donors. The PCR used 60 Vbeta and 13 Jbeta primers. Using immunoSEQ multiplex PCR, the repertoire was profiled, and TCRdb retains in-frame clones only, with some absent. The sample holds roughly 180,000 clones, roughly 80% seen once. Findings and caveats of the study: As immune exposure information, only CMV serostatus was available. A list of 164 TCR beta chains associated with cytomegalovirus was given. There was a cluster of highly shared sequence variants that was likely a sequencing artifact.

Germline lookup yields CDR1 SGHVS and CDR2 FQNEAQ. After removal of 5 bases from V and 8 bases from J, the junction contained 7 bases not matched to a gene. This CDR3 spans 15 amino acids. J is TRBJ1-4 and V is TRBV7-8, with TRBD1 matching 11 bases. The receptor was isolated from a female donor in good health and CMV-seronegative. The sample taken for sequencing was PBMCs. The CDR3 sequence is CASSPGGTGGEKLFF. For the CDR3, the DNA is TGTGCCAGCAGCCCGGGAGGGACAGGGGGAGAAAAACTGTTTTTT.